Each of the 30 T cell receptor beta chains below was sequenced from the same sample in a study of beta chain features in type 1 diabetes. Expressed TCRB transcripts were sequenced, since all the RNA that had been isolated was reverse transcribed. Sequenced by immunoSEQ multiplex PCR; TCRdb stores in-frame clones only, minus some. The data contain a few hundred thousand clones, 15% to 20% of them singletons. The sequenced sample was naive CD4+ T cells from blood. The source is a woman younger than 30 in good health.

V is TRBV30 and J is TRBJ2-6, with a weak D call TRBD2 (5 bases). Germline values: CDR1 GTSNPN, CDR2 SVGIG (reference sequence). V lost 5 bases and J lost 0, with 14 bases in between. The CDR3 consists of 16 residues. The CDR3 DNA reads as TGTGCCTGGGGCAGAACCGGACTCTCTGGGGCCAACGTCCTGACTTTC. Its translation is CAWGRTGLSGANVLTF.

The V gene is TRBV10-3, the J gene TRBJ2-7, with D maybe TRBD2 (5 bases). V shed 0 bases and J shed 6 bases, with 12 bases lying between them. The CDR3 is made up of 14 amino acids. From germline, CDR1 is ENHRY and CDR2 SYGVKD. The CDR3 loop is CAISESATRGEQYF. CDR3 DNA sequence: TGTGCCATCAGTGAGTCAGCGACCCGGGGCGAGCAGTACTTC.

The chain has TRBV19 and TRBJ1-5; D is uncertain. V was clipped by 8 bases and J by 0 bases, with 11 bases between them. The CDR3 consists of 14 residues. Germline values: CDR1 LNHDA, CDR2 SQIVND (reference sequence). The CDR3 sequence is CASSDGYSNQPQHF. CDR3 DNA: TGTGCCAGTTCCGACGGGTATAGCAATCAGCCCCAGCATTTT. Based on the CDR3 plus reference TRBV19 and TRBJ1-5, the full variable domain is DGGITQSPKYLFRKEGQNVTLSCEQNLNHDAMYWYRQDPGQGLRLIYYSQIVNDFQKGDIAEGYSVSREKKESFPLTVTSAQKNPTAFYLCASSDGYSNQPQHFGDGTRLSIL.

This clone was seen a handful of times. The chain employs TRBV30 and TRBJ2-3, with 9 bases that match TRBD1. Germline assignment: CDR1 GTSNPN and CDR2 SVGIG (reference sequence). CDR3 size: 14 residues. Trimming took 3 bases from V and 5 from J; bases not matched to a gene: 6. The CDR3 is CAWSVQGAEDTQYF. The CDR3 DNA reads TGTGCCTGGAGCGTACAGGGGGCGGAAGATACGCAGTATTTT.

The chain is built from TRBV7-9 and TRBJ2-7; no clear D gene. The CDR3 contains 16 residues. Trimming shortened V by 2 bases and J by 1 base, and 15 bases separated the two germline ends. CDR1 is SEHNR and CDR2 is FQNEAQ in the germline V gene (reference sequence). The CDR3 region has the DNA TGTGCCAGCAGCTTAATTGACTGGCGGTCTTCCTACGAGCAGTACTTC. Its protein product is CASSLIDWRSSYEQYF.

The chain couples TRBV9 to TRBJ1-1, with a weak D call TRBD1 (5 bases). Germline CDR1 reads SGDLS; CDR2 reads YYNGEE. This CDR3 region has 14 residues. The ends were cut back, 1 base at V and 3 bases at J, with 10 bases in the middle. The CDR3 is CASSVSGRDTEAFF. The CDR3 DNA sequence: TGTGCCAGCAGCGTATCAGGGAGGGACACTGAAGCTTTCTTT.

This clone was detected only a few times. The chain combines TRBV11-2 with TRBJ2-7; 8 bases agree with TRBD2. Germline V gene sequence: CDR1 SGHAT, CDR2 FQNNGV. Unmatched junction bases numbered 5, after V lost 4 bases and J lost 3 bases. This CDR3 region has 14 residues. DNA of the CDR3: TGTGCCAGCAGCTCCATAGCGGGGCTCTACGAGCAGTACTTC. Translation gives CASSSIAGLYEQYF.

The chain combines TRBV6-5 with TRBJ1-1; D possibly corresponds to TRBD1 (6 bases). The CDR3 consists of 13 residues. Trimming shortened V by 2 bases and J by 8 bases, and 12 bases separated the two germline ends. Germline loops: CDR1 MNHEY, CDR2 SVGAGI. The CDR3 reads CASSYGTTREAFF. CDR3 coding DNA: TGTGCCAGCAGTTACGGGACAACCAGAGAAGCTTTCTTT.

This sequence joins TRBV27 and TRBJ2-6; 8 bases match TRBD1. The CDR3 length is 15 residues. Losses at the gene ends were 4 bases for V and 2 bases for J; bases not matched to a gene: 1. Germline V gene lookup returns CDR1 MNHEY and CDR2 SMNVEV (reference sequence). CDR3 bases: TGTGCCAGCAGTTCGACAGGGGCTGGGGCCAACGTCCTGACTTTC. It codes for CASSSTGAGANVLTF. Full variable domain (remainder filled in from reference TRBV27 and TRBJ2-6): EAQVTQNPRYLITVTGKKLTVTCSQNMNHEYMSWYRQDPGLGLRQIYYSMNVEVTDKGDVPEGYKVSRKEKRNFPLILESPSPNQTSLYFCASSSTGAGANVLTFGAGSRLTVL.

The sample holds a few counts of this clone. The CDR3 region is CASSDRLAGGPDTQYF. Here the CDR3 DNA reads TGTGCCAGCAGCGACCGACTAGCGGGGGGGCCTGATACGCAGTATTTT. The chain joins TRBV7-9 to TRBJ2-3, with 14 bases matching TRBD2. J was trimmed by 6 bases and V by 5 bases; bases with no gene match: 7. This CDR3 spans 16 amino acids. Germline V gives CDR1 SEHNR, CDR2 FQNEAQ (reference sequence).

The rearrangement uses TRBV9 and TRBJ1-2; 7 bases align to TRBD1. Looked up from germline, CDR1 is SGDLS and CDR2 is YYNGEE. The junction had 6 bases not matched to a gene; V was cut back by 4 bases and J by 3 bases. The CDR3 totals 14 residues. Written as DNA, the CDR3 is TGTGCCAGCAGCCGAATAACAGGGGACTATGGCTACACCTTC. Translated, it gives CASSRITGDYGYTF.

This chain links TRBV11-2 with TRBJ2-7; 9 nucleotides agree with TRBD1. This CDR3 contains 15 residues. Germline lookup yields CDR1 SGHAT and CDR2 FQNNGV. V lost 6 bases, J lost 3 bases, and 9 bases stayed unmatched. Here the CDR3 DNA reads TGTGCCAGCAGGATAAACAGGGGGCGAGTCTACGAGCAGTACTTC. It yields the protein CASRINRGRVYEQYF.

This clone was counted only a few times. The chain employs TRBV15 and TRBJ1-2; D remains ambiguous. Trimming shortened V by 0 bases and J by 5 bases, and 10 bases separated the two germline ends. Per the germline V gene, CDR1 is LNHNV and CDR2 is YYDKDF (reference sequence). This CDR3 is built from 14 residues. CDR3 region: CATSRDQALYGYTF. CDR3 DNA sequence: TGTGCCACCAGCAGAGACCAGGCTTTATATGGCTACACCTTC.

This clone has a handful of counts. This sequence joins TRBV5-1 and TRBJ2-7; 9 nucleotides align to TRBD1. The V and J ends lost 4 bases and 4 bases, in that order; junction bases with no gene match: 6. Germline CDR1 SGHRS, CDR2 YFSETQ. The CDR3 extends over 14 amino acids. The CDR3 sequence: CASSPRDRGYEQYF. The CDR3 DNA reads TGCGCCAGCAGCCCGCGAGACAGGGGGTACGAGCAGTACTTC.

The rearrangement uses TRBV5-1 and TRBJ2-2; D uncertain. V lost 5 bases, J lost 4 bases, and 12 bases lay in between. This CDR3 has 14 amino acids. CDR1 SGHRS and CDR2 YFSETQ come from the germline V gene. The DNA for the CDR3 is TGCGCCAGCAGGGTCGCGTCGGGCACCGGGGAGCTGTTTTTT. Its translation: CASRVASGTGELFF.

The rearrangement uses TRBV7-2 and TRBJ2-3; 9 nucleotides match TRBD2. The CDR3 has 15 residues. The V gene end was trimmed by 4 bases and the J gene end by 6 bases; junction bases not matched to a gene: 8. Germline values: CDR1 SGHTA, CDR2 FQGNSA. The CDR3 DNA reads as TGTGCCAGCAGCTCATCCGGGACTAGCCGCGATACGCAGTATTTT. Translated: CASSSSGTSRDTQYF.

This clone was seen a few times. The V gene is TRBV5-6, the J gene TRBJ2-7; maybe TRBD2 (6 bases). Germline loops: CDR1 SGHDT, CDR2 YYEEEE. The V end lost 1 base, the J end lost 0 bases, and 8 bases lay between the germline ends. The CDR3 contains 14 residues. DNA for the CDR3: TGTGCCAGCAGCTTGTACGGGAGCTCCTACGAGCAGTACTTC. Translating it yields CASSLYGSSYEQYF.

J is TRBJ2-1 and V is TRBV11-3; D might be TRBD2 (6 bases). The V and J ends lost 7 bases and 10 bases respectively, with 14 bases between them. CDR1 and CDR2 (germline): SGHNT, YENEEA. The CDR3 totals 12 residues. This CDR3 is CASKEGDGEQFF. The CDR3 DNA reads as TGTGCCAGCAAGGAGGGAGACGGAGAGCAGTTCTTC.

This chain joins TRBV9 and TRBJ2-1; 7 bases align to TRBD2. Germline V CDR1 and CDR2: SGDLS, YYNGEE. J gave up 5 bases and V 2 bases, and 10 bases lay outside the gene matches. The CDR3 is 16 residues long. CDR3 loop: CASSVAGYGLDNEQFF. Written as DNA, the CDR3 is TGTGCCAGCAGCGTCGCGGGGTATGGACTAGACAATGAGCAGTTCTTC.

The genes are TRBV7-6 and TRBJ2-2; D possibly corresponds to TRBD1 (5 bases). CDR3 length equals 14 residues. Trimming removed 11 bases from V and 0 bases from J, with 13 bases in between. CDR1 is SGHVS and CDR2 is FNYEAQ in the germline V gene. The CDR3 spells CASLAGPNTGELFF. CDR3 DNA sequence: TGTGCCTCCCTGGCAGGGCCGAACACCGGGGAGCTGTTTTTT.

The gene calls are TRBV5-1 and TRBJ2-5; the D gene is possibly TRBD1 (5 bases). V was pared by 0 bases and J by 4 bases, with 10 bases between. Germline values: CDR1 SGHRS, CDR2 YFSETQ. This CDR3 is 14 amino acids long. CDR3 sequence reads: CASSLEGVRETQYF. The CDR3 nucleotides are TGCGCCAGCAGCTTGGAAGGGGTCCGAGAGACCCAGTACTTC. The full variable domain, rest sourced from reference TRBV5-1 and TRBJ2-5, is KAGVTQTPRYLIKTRGQQVTLSCSPISGHRSVSWYQQTPGQGLQFLFEYFSETQRNKGNFPGRFSGRQFSNSRSEMNVSTLELGDSALYLCASSLEGVRETQYFGPGTRLLVL.

J is TRBJ1-6 and V is TRBV7-9; 9 bases are shared with TRBD1. Per the germline V gene, CDR1 is SEHNR and CDR2 is FQNEAQ (reference sequence). The CDR3 runs 14 residues. V trimming: 5 bases; J trimming: 9 bases; junction bases outside the gene matches: 5. CDR3 nucleotides: TGTGCCAGCAGCGAGCGACAGGGGGTTTCACCCCTCCACTTT. Translation: CASSERQGVSPLHF.

The chain carries TRBV4-3 and TRBJ2-3; 7 bases agree with TRBD2. With 1 base clipped from V and 2 bases from J, the junction kept 6 bases outside the gene matches. Germline CDR1 and CDR2: LGHNA and YSLEER. This CDR3 comprises 16 residues. The CDR3 protein is CASSQGTRQSTDTQYF. The CDR3 bases are TGCGCCAGCAGCCAAGGGACTAGACAGTCCACAGATACGCAGTATTTT.

V and J are TRBV5-6 and TRBJ1-6; D is possibly TRBD1 (6 bases). Germline V lookup: CDR1 SGHDT, CDR2 YYEEEE. Trimming shortened V by 2 bases and J by 9 bases, and 18 bases separated the two germline ends. This CDR3 spans 16 amino acids. The CDR3 loop is CASSLDGPPGASPLHF. CDR3 nucleotides: TGTGCCAGCAGCTTAGATGGCCCCCCAGGGGCTTCACCCCTCCACTTT.

This rearrangement joins TRBV9 to TRBJ1-2; tentatively, D is TRBD1 (5 bases). The CDR3 extends over 16 amino acids. The ends were cut back, 0 bases at V and 0 bases at J, with 12 bases in the middle. The germline V gene encodes CDR1 SGDLS and CDR2 YYNGEE. The CDR3 spells CASSVAAGGTNYGYTF. CDR3 nucleotides: TGTGCCAGCAGCGTAGCGGCGGGGGGAACTAACTATGGCTACACCTTC.

The rearrangement links TRBV5-1 to TRBJ2-7; TRBD1 might be the D (6 bases). CDR1 SGHRS and CDR2 YFSETQ come from the germline V gene. V shed 3 bases and J shed 3 bases, with 10 bases lying between them. This CDR3 contains 13 residues. The chain's CDR3 is CASSSPDSYEQYF. In DNA, the CDR3 is TGCGCCAGCAGCTCTCCGGACAGCTACGAGCAGTACTTC. The complete variable domain, with remaining parts taken from reference TRBV5-1 and TRBJ2-7, reads KAGVTQTPRYLIKTRGQQVTLSCSPISGHRSVSWYQQTPGQGLQFLFEYFSETQRNKGNFPGRFSGRQFSNSRSEMNVSTLELGDSALYLCASSSPDSYEQYFGPGTRLTVT.

This clone has just a few counts. V gene TRBV18 combines with J gene TRBJ2-5; a possible D gene is TRBD1 (6 bases). The V gene's germline CDR1 is KGHSH and CDR2 LQKENI. Trimming cost V 2 bases and J 5 bases, with 15 bases left between them. The CDR3 is 15 amino acids. In nucleotides, the CDR3 is TGTGCCAGCTCACCAAGCCCAGGGGATGAGGAGACCCAGTACTTC. Translation gives CASSPSPGDEETQYF.

The chain combines TRBV6-6 with TRBJ2-1, with D tentatively TRBD2 (6 bases). In germline, CDR1 is MNHNY, CDR2 SVGAGI (reference sequence). The V end was cut by 2 bases, the J end by 0 bases, with 8 bases between. The CDR3 has 15 residues. The CDR3: CASSYGGTSYNEQFF. CDR3 in DNA: TGTGCCAGCAGTTACGGAGGGACCTCCTACAATGAGCAGTTCTTC.

V and J are TRBV21-1 and TRBJ2-7; the table's D call of TRBD1 was not tested on the DNA. TRBV21-1 is designated a pseudogene. This CDR3 region has 15 residues. The CDR3 region has the DNA TGTGCCAGCAGCAAAACCGGGACAGGCATCTACGAGCAGTACTTC. As protein: CASSKTGTGIYEQYF.

There are a few counts of this clone. The chain uses TRBV29-1 and TRBJ1-2; TRBD1 matches at 7 bases. The CDR3 length is 14 residues. Germline CDR1 and CDR2: SQVTM and ANQGSEA. V lost 4 bases and J lost 3; bases outside the gene matches: 8. CDR3 region: CSVGRDRRDYGYTF. The CDR3 DNA is TGCAGCGTTGGGCGGGACAGACGTGACTATGGCTACACCTTC.